This T cell receptor beta chain appears in the sequencing data of a study of cytomegalovirus exposure and HLA in healthy donors. This clone was seen only once. The antigen remains undetermined. Notes on the study in general: Generally TCR sequences proved uncommon, though certain public TCRs appeared in numerous donors. Cytomegalovirus status, reportedly, was diagnosed with high specificity and sensitivity by the classifier. Subsequent analysis revealed that first-cohort TCR clusters tended to co-occur in the roughly 120 validation repertoires.

TCRdb's copy holds only in-frame clones and misses some; the assay was immunoSEQ multiplex PCR. The sample shows 120,000 or so clones, 80% to 90% of them seen only once. Losses at the gene ends were 4 bases for V and 4 bases for J; bases not matched to a gene: 5. Germline CDR1 and CDR2: SGHDT and YYEEEE. This CDR3 spans 14 amino acids. The sequence came from a woman between 18 and 29 years old in good health and CMV-seronegative. The chain has TRBV5-6 and TRBJ1-2; 9 nucleotides line up with TRBD1. What was sequenced was PBMCs. The CDR3 is CASSRQGVVYGYTF. CDR3 in DNA: TGTGCCAGCAGCAGACAGGGGGTAGTCTATGGCTACACCTTC.